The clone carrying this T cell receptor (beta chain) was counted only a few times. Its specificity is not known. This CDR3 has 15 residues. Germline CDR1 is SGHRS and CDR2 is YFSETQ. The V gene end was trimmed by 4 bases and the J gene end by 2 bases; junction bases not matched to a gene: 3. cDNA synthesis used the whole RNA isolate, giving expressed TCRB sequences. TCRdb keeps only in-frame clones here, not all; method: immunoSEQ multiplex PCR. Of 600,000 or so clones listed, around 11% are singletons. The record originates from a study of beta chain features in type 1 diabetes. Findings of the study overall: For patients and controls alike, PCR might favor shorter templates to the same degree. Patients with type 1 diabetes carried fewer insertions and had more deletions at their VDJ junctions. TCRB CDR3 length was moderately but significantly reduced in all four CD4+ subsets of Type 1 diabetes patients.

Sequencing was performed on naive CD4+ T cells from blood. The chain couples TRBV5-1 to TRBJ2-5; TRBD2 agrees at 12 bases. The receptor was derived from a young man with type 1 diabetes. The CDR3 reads CASSPGTSGQETQYF. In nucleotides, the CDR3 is TGCGCCAGCAGCCCCGGGACTAGCGGGCAAGAGACCCAGTACTTC.